One TCR beta chain is described in this entry. Its matching antigen is unknown. The CDR3 spans 16 residues. The ends lost 7 bases at V and 1 base at J; junction bases unmatched: 8. Germline CDR1 is MNHEY and CDR2 is SVGEGT. The data were taken from a study of T cell repertoires in cytomegalovirus infection. TCRdb fed the reads into MiXCR, producing one record per CDR3 protein. The sample includes roughly 500,000 distinct CDR3 sequences, roughly a third of them seen just once. The sequenced sample was cultured PBMCs, obtained from culture after CMV antigen stimulation. The chain carries TRBV6-2 or TRBV6-3 and TRBJ2-2; 8 positions match TRBD1. This clonotype was obtained from a human donor in good health (CMV status not recorded). Some clones in this sample may be carry-over from other donors' samples. CDR3 sequence: CASNRRGTGNTGELFF. The CDR3 DNA is TGTGCCAGCAACAGGAGGGGGACAGGGAACACCGGGGAGCTGTTTTTT.